This T cell receptor (beta chain) came from a study of shared clonotypes between healthy human individuals. Study-wide background: Per donor, three plates held CD4 naive cells, three held CD4 memory, two held CD8 naive and one held CD8 memory.

The germline V gene has CDR1 MNHEY and CDR2 SMNVEV (reference sequence). V trimming: 2 bases; J trimming: 10 bases; junction bases outside the gene matches: 4. This CDR3 spans 15 amino acids. Study-wide results and caveats: Larger estimated richness was generally seen in naive subsets than in memory subsets. Expectations were that clonotype sharing among donors would be affected by sequencing depth.

CD4+ cells yielded CD45RA+ naive and CD45RA-negative memory subsets. The data were produced by immunoSEQ multiplex PCR, yet TCRdb's version contains in-frame clones alone and is incomplete. There are about 1 million clones in the sample; about 74% occur only once, and over 1.3% lies in the top ten. On this clone itself: Its antigen remains unknown.

The sequence came from a man younger than 30 in good health. The V and J genes are TRBV27 and TRBJ2-1; TRBD2 matches at 14 bases. Material: memory CD4+ T cells sorted from blood. The subset denotes: CD45RA-negative fraction. CDR3 sequence (DNA): TGTGCCAGCAGTTTAAGGGGACTAGCGGGAGAGGAGCAGTTCTTC. Translation: CASSLRGLAGEEQFF.